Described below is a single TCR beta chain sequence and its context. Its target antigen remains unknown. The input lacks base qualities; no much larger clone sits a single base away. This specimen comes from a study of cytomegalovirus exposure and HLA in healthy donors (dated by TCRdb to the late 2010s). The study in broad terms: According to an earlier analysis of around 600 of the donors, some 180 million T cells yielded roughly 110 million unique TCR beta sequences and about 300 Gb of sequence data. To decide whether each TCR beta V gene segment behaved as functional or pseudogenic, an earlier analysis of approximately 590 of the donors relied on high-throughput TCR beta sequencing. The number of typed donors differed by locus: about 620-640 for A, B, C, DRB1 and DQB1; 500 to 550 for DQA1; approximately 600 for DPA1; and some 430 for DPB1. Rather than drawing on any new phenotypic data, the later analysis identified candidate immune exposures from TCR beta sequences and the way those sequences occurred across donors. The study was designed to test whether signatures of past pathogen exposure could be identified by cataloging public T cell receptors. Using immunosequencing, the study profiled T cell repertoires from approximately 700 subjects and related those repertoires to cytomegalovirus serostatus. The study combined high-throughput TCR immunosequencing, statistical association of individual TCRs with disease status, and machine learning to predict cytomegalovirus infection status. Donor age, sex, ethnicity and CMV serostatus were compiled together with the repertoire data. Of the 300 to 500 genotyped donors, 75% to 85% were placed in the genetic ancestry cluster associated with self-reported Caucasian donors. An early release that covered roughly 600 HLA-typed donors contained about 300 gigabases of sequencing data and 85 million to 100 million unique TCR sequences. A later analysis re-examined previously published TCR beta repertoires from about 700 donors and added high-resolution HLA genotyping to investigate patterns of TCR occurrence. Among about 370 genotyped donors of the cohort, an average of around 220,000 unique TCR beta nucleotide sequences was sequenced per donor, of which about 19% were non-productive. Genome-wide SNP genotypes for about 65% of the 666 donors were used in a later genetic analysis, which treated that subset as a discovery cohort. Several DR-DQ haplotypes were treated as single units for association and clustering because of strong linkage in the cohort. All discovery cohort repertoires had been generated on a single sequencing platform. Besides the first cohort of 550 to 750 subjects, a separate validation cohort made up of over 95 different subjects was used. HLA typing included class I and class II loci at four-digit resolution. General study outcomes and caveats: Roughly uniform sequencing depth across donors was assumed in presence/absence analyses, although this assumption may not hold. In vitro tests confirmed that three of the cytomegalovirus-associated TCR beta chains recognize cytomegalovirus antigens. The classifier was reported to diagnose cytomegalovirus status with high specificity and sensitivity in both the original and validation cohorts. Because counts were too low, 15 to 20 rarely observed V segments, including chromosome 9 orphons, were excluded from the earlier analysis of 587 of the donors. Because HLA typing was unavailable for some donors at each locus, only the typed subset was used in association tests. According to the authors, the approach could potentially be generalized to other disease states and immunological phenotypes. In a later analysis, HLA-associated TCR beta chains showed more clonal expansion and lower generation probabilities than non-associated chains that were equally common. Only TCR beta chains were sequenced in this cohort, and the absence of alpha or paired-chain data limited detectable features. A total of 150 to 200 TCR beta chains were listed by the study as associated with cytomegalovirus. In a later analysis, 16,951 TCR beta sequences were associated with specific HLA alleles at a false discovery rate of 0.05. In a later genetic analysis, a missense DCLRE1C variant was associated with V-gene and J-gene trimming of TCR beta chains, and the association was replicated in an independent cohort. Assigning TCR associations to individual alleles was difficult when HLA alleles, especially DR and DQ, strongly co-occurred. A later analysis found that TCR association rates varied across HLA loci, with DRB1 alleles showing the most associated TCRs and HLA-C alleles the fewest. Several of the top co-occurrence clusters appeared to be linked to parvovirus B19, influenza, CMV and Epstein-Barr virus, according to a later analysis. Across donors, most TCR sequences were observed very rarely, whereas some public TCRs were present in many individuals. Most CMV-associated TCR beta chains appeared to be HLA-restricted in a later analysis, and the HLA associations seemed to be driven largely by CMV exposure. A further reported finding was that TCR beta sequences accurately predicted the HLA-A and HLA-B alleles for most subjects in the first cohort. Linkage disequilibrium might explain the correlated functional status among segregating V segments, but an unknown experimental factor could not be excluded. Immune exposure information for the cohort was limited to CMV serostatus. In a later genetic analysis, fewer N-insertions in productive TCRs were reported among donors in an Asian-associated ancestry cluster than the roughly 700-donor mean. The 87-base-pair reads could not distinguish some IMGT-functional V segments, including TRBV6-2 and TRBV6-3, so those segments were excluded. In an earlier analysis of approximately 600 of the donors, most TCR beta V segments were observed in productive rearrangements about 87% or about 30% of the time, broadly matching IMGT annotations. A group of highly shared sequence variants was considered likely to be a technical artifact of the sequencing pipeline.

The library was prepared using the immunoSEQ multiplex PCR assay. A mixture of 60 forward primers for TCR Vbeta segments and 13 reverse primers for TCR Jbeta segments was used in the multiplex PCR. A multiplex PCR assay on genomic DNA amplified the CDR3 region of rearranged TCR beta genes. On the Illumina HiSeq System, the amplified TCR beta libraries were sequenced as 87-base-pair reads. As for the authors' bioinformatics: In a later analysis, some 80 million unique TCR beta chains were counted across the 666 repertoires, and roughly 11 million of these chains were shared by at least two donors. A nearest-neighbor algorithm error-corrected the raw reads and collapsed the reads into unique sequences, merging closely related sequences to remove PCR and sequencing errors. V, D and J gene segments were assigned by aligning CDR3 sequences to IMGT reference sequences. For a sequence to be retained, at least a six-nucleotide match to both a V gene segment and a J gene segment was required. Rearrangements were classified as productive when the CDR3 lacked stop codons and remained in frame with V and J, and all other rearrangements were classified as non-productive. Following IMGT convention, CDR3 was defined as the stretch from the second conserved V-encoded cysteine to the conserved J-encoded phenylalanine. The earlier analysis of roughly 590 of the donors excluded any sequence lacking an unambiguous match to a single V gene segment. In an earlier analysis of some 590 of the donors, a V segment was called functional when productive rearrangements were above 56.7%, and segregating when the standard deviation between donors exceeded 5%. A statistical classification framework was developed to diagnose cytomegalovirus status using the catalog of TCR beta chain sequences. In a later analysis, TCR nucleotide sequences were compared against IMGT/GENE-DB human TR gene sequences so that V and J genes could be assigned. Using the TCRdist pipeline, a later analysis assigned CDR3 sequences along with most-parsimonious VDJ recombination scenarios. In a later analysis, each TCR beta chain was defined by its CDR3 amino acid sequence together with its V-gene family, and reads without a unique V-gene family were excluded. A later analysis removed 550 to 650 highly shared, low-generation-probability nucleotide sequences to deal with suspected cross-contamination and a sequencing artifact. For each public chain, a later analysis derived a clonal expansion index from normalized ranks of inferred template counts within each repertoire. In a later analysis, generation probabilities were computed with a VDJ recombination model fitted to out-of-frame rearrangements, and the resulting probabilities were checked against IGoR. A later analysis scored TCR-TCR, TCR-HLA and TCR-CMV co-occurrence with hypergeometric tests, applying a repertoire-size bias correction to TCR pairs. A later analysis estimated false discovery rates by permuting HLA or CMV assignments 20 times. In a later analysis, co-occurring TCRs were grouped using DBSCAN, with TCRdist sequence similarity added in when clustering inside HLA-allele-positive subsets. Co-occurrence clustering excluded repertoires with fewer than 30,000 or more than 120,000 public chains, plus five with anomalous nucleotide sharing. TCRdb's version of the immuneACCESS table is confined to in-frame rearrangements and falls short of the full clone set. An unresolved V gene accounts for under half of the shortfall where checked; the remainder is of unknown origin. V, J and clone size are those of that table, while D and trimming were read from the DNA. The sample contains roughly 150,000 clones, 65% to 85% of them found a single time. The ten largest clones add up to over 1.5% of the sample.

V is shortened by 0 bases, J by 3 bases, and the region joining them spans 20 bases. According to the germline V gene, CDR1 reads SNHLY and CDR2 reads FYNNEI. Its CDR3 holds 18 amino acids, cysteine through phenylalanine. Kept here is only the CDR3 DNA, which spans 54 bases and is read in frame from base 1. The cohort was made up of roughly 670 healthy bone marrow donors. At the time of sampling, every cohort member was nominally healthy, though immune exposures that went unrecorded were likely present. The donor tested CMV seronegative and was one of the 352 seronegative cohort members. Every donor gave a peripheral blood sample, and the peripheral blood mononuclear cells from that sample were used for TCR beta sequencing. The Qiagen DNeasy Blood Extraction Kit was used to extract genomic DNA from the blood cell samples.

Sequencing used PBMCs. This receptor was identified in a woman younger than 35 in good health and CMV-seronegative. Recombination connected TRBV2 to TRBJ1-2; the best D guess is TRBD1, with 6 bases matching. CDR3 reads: CASSEAVMWAGVDYGYTF. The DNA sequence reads TGTGCCAGCAGTGAAGCGGTCATGTGGGCAGGGGTGGACTATGGCTACACCTTC.